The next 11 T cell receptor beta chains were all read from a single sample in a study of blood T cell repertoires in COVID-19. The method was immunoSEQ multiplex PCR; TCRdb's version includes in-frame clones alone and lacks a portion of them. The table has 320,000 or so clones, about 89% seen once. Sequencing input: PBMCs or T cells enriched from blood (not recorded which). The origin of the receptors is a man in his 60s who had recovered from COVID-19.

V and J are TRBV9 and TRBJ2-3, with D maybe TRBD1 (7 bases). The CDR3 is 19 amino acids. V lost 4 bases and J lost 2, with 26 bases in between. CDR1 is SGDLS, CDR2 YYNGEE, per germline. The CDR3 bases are TGTGCCAGCAGCTCCTTTACCCTTCACAGGGGCGGGACCACAGATACGCAGTATTTT. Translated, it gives CASSSFTLHRGGTTDTQYF.

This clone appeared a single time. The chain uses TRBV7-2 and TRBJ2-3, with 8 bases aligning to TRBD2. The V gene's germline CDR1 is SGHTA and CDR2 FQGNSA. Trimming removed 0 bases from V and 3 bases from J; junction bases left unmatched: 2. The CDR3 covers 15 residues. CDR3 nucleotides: TGTGCCAGCAGCTTAGCTCCTAGCGGGACAGATACGCAGTATTTT. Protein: CASSLAPSGTDTQYF. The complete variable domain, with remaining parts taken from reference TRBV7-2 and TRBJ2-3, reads GAGVSQSPSNKVTEKGKDVELRCDPISGHTALYWYRQSLGQGLEFLIYFQGNSAPDKSGLPSDRFSAERTGGSVSTLTIQRTQQEDSAVYLCASSLAPSGTDTQYFGPGTRLTVL.

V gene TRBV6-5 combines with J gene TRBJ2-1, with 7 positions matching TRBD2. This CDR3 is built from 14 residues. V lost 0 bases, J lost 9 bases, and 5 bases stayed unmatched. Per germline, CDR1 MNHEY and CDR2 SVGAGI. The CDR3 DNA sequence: TGTGCCAGCAGTTACTCGAGGGAGGGGTTTGAGCAGTTCTTC. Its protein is CASSYSREGFEQFF.

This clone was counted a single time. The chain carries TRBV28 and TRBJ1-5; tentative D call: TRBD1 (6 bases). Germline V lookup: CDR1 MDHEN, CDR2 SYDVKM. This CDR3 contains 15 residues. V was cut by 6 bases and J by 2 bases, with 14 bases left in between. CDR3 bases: TGTGCCAGCAGCTTTCAGGGGCCCGGCAATCAGCCCCAGCATTTT. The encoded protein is CASSFQGPGNQPQHF.

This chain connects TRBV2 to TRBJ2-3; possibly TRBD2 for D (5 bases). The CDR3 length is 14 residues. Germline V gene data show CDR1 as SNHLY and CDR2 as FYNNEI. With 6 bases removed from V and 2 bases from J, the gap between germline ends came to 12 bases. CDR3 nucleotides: TGTGCCAGCAGCAACATACTAGACACAGATACGCAGTATTTT. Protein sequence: CASSNILDTDTQYF.

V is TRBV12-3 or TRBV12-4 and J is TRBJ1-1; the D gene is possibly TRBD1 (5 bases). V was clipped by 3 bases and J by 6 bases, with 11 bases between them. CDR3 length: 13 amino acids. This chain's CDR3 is CASSLEGISEAFF. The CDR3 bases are TGTGCCAGCAGTTTGGAGGGGATTTCTGAAGCTTTCTTT.

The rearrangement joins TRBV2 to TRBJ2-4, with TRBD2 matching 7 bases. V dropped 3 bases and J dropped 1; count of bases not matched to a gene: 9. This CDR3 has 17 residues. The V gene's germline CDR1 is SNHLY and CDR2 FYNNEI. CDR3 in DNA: TGTGCCAGCAGTGACTCTCGGGGGGTGCCGGCCAAAAACATTCAGTACTTC. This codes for CASSDSRGVPAKNIQYF.

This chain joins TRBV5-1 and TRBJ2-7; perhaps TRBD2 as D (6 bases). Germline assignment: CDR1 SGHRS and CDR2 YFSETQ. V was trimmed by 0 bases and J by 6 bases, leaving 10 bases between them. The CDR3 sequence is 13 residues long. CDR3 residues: CASSLESGVEQYF. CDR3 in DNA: TGCGCCAGCAGCTTGGAATCGGGGGTCGAGCAGTACTTC.

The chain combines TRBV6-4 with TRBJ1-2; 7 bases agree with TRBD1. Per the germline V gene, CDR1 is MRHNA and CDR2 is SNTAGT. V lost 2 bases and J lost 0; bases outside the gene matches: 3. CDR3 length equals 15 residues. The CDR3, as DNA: TGTGCCAGCAGTGACACCGGACAGGCTAACTATGGCTACACCTTC. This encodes CASSDTGQANYGYTF.

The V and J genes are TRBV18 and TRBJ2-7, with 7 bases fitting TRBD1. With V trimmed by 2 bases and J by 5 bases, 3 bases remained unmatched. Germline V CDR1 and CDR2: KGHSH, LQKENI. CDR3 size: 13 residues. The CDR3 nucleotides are TGTGCCAGCTCACCAGGACAGGTTGACGAGCAGTACTTC. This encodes CASSPGQVDEQYF.

The DNA of the CDR3 is TGTGCCAGCAGCTTAGAATCCAGACAAGAGACCCAGTACTTC. Translated: CASSLESRQETQYF. This sequence joins TRBV7-9 and TRBJ2-5; no clear D gene. V was clipped by 1 base and J by 2 bases, with 8 bases between them. Germline CDR1 SEHNR, CDR2 FQNEAQ (reference sequence). This CDR3 is 14 amino acids long.